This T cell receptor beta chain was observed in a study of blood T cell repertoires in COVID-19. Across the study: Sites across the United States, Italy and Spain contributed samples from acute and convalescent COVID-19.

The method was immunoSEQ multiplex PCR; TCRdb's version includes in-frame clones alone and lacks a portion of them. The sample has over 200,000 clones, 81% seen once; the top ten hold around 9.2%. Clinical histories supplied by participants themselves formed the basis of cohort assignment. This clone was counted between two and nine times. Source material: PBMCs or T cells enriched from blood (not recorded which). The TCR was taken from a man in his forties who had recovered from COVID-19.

DNA of the CDR3: TGTGCCAGCAGTGAAAGGGCGGGGTATGGCTACACCTTC. It is translated as CASSERAGYGYTF. This chain joins TRBV25-1 and TRBJ1-2; D not resolved. This CDR3 has 13 amino acids. CDR1 is MGHDK, CDR2 SYGVNS, per germline. The V end lost 2 bases, the J end lost 5 bases, and 9 bases lay between the germline ends.